The next 16 T cell receptor beta chains were all read from a single sample in a study of human versus mouse CDR3 diversity and MHC coevolution. Only in-frame clones appear in the TCRdb table, and some are missing; sequencing was by immunoSEQ multiplex PCR. This table has just under 60,000 clones, approximately 94% appearing once. The specimen sequenced was naive CD4+ T cells from blood. The subset: CD45RO-negative CD62L-positive naive CD4 T cells. The receptors were gathered from a person between 55 and 69 years old in good health.

This chain connects TRBV4-1 to TRBJ2-7; weak D call: TRBD2 (6 bases). There are 18 residues in the CDR3. Germline V lookup: CDR1 MGHRA, CDR2 YSYEKL. Trimming took 0 bases from V and 2 from J, leaving 20 bases between them. The CDR3 coding sequence is TGCGCCAGCAGCCAAGATCTTGGTAGCGGTGGGGCCCCCTACGAGCAGTACTTC. Translated: CASSQDLGSGGAPYEQYF.

V is TRBV7-9 and J is TRBJ2-3; TRBD1 might be the D (6 bases). Germline values: CDR1 SEHNR, CDR2 FQNEAQ (reference sequence). V dropped 0 bases and J dropped 6 bases, with 10 bases sitting between them. CDR3 size: 14 residues. Here the CDR3 reads CASSLARGEDTQYF. The CDR3 DNA reads as TGTGCCAGCAGCTTAGCCAGGGGAGAGGATACGCAGTATTTT. Full variable domain (missing parts from reference TRBV7-9 and TRBJ2-3): DTGVSQNPRHKITKRGQNVTFRCDPISEHNRLYWYRQTLGQGPEFLTYFQNEAQLEKSRLLSDRFSAERPKGSFSTLEIQRTEQGDSAMYLCASSLARGEDTQYFGPGTRLTVL.

This rearrangement joins TRBV19 to TRBJ2-6, with a weak D call TRBD2 (5 bases). This CDR3 is built from 16 residues. The ends were cut back, 4 bases at V and 4 bases at J, with 14 bases in the middle. Germline lookup yields CDR1 LNHDA and CDR2 SQIVND (reference sequence). CDR3 DNA sequence: TGTGCCAGTAGTACCGAGGGTAGGAGAGGGGCCAACGTCCTGACTTTC. Encoded protein: CASSTEGRRGANVLTF.

J is TRBJ2-5 and V is TRBV19; 10 positions match TRBD2. This CDR3 contains 15 residues. J gave up 2 bases and V 4 bases, and 4 bases lay outside the gene matches. CDR1 and CDR2 (germline): LNHDA, SQIVND (reference sequence). CDR3: CASSTLSGRQETQYF. The CDR3 DNA reads TGTGCCAGTAGTACCCTTAGCGGGAGGCAAGAGACCCAGTACTTC.

J is TRBJ2-3 and V is TRBV9, with TRBD2 matching 12 bases. V gave up 3 bases and J gave up 2 bases; unmatched junction bases: 4. CDR1 SGDLS and CDR2 YYNGEE come from the germline V gene. The CDR3 spans 16 residues. The CDR3 here is CASSATSGRDTDTQYF. Written as DNA, the CDR3 is TGTGCCAGCAGCGCGACTAGCGGGAGAGACACAGATACGCAGTATTTT.

This chain connects TRBV30 to TRBJ1-3; the D gene is possibly TRBD1 (5 bases). Germline lookup yields CDR1 GTSNPN and CDR2 SVGIG (reference sequence). Trimming removed 4 bases from V and 1 base from J, with 17 bases in between. The CDR3 runs to 16 residues. CDR3 protein: CAWKPMTARSGNTIYF. The DNA for the CDR3 is TGTGCCTGGAAACCCATGACAGCCCGATCTGGAAACACCATATATTTT.

This chain links TRBV5-4 with TRBJ2-5; tentatively, D is TRBD1 (6 bases). V was shortened by 1 base and J by 2 bases, with 9 bases between the two germline ends. CDR1 is SGHNT, CDR2 YYREEE, per germline (reference sequence). CDR3 length equals 14 residues. CDR3 sequence (DNA): TGTGCCAGCAGCTTGCGGACAGCTCAAGAGACCCAGTACTTC. Amino acid sequence: CASSLRTAQETQYF. Full variable domain (missing parts from reference TRBV5-4 and TRBJ2-5): ETGVTQSPTHLIKTRGQQVTLRCSSQSGHNTVSWYQQALGQGPQFIFQYYREEENGRGNFPPRFSGLQFPNYSSELNVNALELDDSALYLCASSLRTAQETQYFGPGTRLLVL.

The V and J genes are TRBV5-1 and TRBJ1-1; the D gene is possibly TRBD1 (6 bases). The germline CDR1 and CDR2 sequences are SGHRS and YFSETQ. Between the trimmed V and J ends, which lost 7 bases and 4 bases, there was a span of 17 bases. The CDR3 covers 14 residues. CDR3 loop: CASFLDSRPTEAFF. The CDR3 DNA reads TGCGCCAGCTTTTTGGACAGCAGACCCACTGAAGCTTTCTTT.

This chain uses TRBV28 with TRBJ1-2; 8 bases are shared with TRBD1. The ends lost 2 bases at V and 8 bases at J; junction bases unmatched: 4. CDR3 length: 13 residues. CDR1 and CDR2 (germline): MDHEN, SYDVKM. The CDR3 sequence: CASSLRQGPGYTF. CDR3 bases: TGTGCCAGCAGTTTACGACAGGGGCCGGGCTACACCTTC.

The chain is built from TRBV11-2 and TRBJ2-7; 7 bases are a match to TRBD1. Losses at the gene ends were 6 bases for V and 0 bases for J; bases not matched to a gene: 17. Looked up from germline, CDR1 is SGHAT and CDR2 is FQNNGV. The CDR3 covers 18 residues. The DNA for the CDR3 is TGTGCCAGCAGGCTAGTGGGCCGTTTGGGGGACAGCTCCTACGAGCAGTACTTC. Amino acid sequence: CASRLVGRLGDSSYEQYF.

The rearrangement links TRBV27 to TRBJ2-2, with D perhaps TRBD2 (7 bases). In germline, CDR1 is MNHEY, CDR2 SMNVEV (reference sequence). The CDR3 extends over 15 amino acids. Between the trimmed V and J ends, which lost 1 base and 5 bases, there was a span of 11 bases. For the CDR3, the DNA is TGTGCCAGCAGTTTATTAGGGGGGGGGACCGGGGAGCTGTTTTTT. Protein: CASSLLGGGTGELFF.

J is TRBJ1-1 and V is TRBV6-6, with D possibly TRBD1 on 5 matching bases. This CDR3 comprises 15 residues. V was cut by 2 bases and J by 1 base, with 11 bases left in between. Germline-derived CDR1 and CDR2 are MNHNY and SVGAGI (reference sequence). The CDR3 DNA is TGTGCCAGCAGTTACGACCCACAGGCGAACACTGAAGCTTTCTTT. This encodes CASSYDPQANTEAFF.

This chain links TRBV5-1 with TRBJ2-7, with D possibly TRBD2 on 5 matching bases. Germline CDR1 is SGHRS and CDR2 is YFSETQ. This CDR3 is built from 13 residues. Trimming left V 0 bases short and J 4 bases short, with 8 bases between. Written as DNA, the CDR3 is TGCGCCAGCAGCTTGGACAGACTATACGAGCAGTACTTC. It yields the protein CASSLDRLYEQYF.

The chain uses TRBV18 and TRBJ2-3, with D perhaps TRBD2 (6 bases). Germline V lookup: CDR1 KGHSH, CDR2 LQKENI. With 3 bases removed from V and 3 bases from J, the gap between germline ends came to 10 bases. The CDR3 contains 14 residues. The CDR3 DNA reads TGTGCCAGCTCACCGACTAGACCTACAGATACGCAGTATTTT. It codes for CASSPTRPTDTQYF.

The chain links TRBV5-6 to TRBJ1-2, with D perhaps TRBD1 (5 bases). Between the trimmed V and J ends, which lost 5 bases and 5 bases, there was a span of 16 bases. The CDR3 contains 14 residues. The V gene's germline CDR1 is SGHDT and CDR2 YYEEEE. As DNA, the CDR3 is TGTGCCAGCAGAATTGGGCAGGGAGGTTATGGCTACACCTTC. Translated: CASRIGQGGYGYTF.

The V and J genes are TRBV7-8 and TRBJ2-3, with D possibly TRBD2 on 6 matching bases. Germline values: CDR1 SGHVS, CDR2 FQNEAQ. The CDR3 is 17 residues long. V lost 2 bases to trimming and J lost 0 bases, with 15 bases between them. The CDR3 region is CASSLSVGAGSTDTQYF. CDR3 nucleotide sequence: TGTGCCAGCAGCTTAAGTGTTGGGGCGGGAAGCACAGATACGCAGTATTTT. The full variable domain, its missing parts supplied by reference TRBV7-8 and TRBJ2-3, is GAGVSQSPRYKVAKRGQDVALRCDPISGHVSLFWYQQALGQGPEFLTYFQNEAQLDKSGLPSDRFFAERPEGSVSTLKIQRTQQEDSAVYLCASSLSVGAGSTDTQYFGPGTRLTVL.